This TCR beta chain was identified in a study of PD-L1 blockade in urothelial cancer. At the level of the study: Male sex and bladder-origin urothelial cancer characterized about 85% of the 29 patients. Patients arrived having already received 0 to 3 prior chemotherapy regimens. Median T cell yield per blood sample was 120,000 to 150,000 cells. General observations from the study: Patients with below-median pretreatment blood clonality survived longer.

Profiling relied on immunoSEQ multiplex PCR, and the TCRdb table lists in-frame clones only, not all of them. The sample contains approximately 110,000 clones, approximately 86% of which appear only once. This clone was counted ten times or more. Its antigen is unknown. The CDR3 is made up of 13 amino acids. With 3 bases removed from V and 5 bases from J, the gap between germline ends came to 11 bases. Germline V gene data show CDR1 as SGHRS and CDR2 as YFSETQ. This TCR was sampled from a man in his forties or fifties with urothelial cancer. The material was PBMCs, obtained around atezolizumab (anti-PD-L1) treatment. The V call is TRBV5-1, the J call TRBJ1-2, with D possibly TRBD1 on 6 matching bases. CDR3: CASSSTQGYGYTF. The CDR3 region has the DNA TGCGCCAGCAGCTCTACTCAGGGGTATGGCTACACCTTC.